What follows are 6 T cell receptor beta chains derived from one specimen sequenced in a study of molecular identifiers for immune sequencing clone quantification. TCRdb independently ran MiXCR on the PCR reads; one entry per CDR3 protein. The sample yields about 640,000 distinct CDR3 sequences, 15% to 20% seen once. Input material: naive CD8+ T cells from blood, with Jurkat cell RNA spiked in. Subset indicated: FACS-sorted CD8+CD4-CCR7+CD45RA+ naive T cells. The receptors shown here come from a human donor in good health. Some libraries in this study had Jurkat cell RNA spiked in.

This clonotype occurred many times. The rearrangement uses TRBV4-1 and TRBJ2-1; no clear D. The length of the CDR3 is 16 residues. CDR1 is MGHRA and CDR2 is YSYEKL in the germline V gene. Trimming pared 0 bases from V and 14 bases from J, leaving 23 bases between. The CDR3 nucleotides read TGCGCCAGCAGCCAAGATCTTAGGCCCCCTTTCGTACACGAGTTCTTC. Translating gives CASSQDLRPPFVHEFF.

This clonotype was seen only a few times. The rearrangement uses TRBV7-9 and TRBJ2-2, with D tentatively TRBD1 (7 bases). Germline V gives CDR1 SEHNR, CDR2 FQNEAQ (reference sequence). Trimming removed 4 bases at V and 6 bases at J, with 18 bases between. CDR3 length: 16 residues. CDR3 loop: CASSYSGRGVSGELFF. The CDR3 region has the DNA TGTGCCAGCAGCTACTCCGGCAGGGGGGTGTCCGGGGAGCTGTTTTTT.

This clonotype has a count of ten or more. This chain connects TRBV7-2 to TRBJ2-1, with D possibly TRBD2 on 7 matching bases. CDR3 size: 14 residues. The ends were cut back, 5 bases at V and 3 bases at J, with 11 bases in the middle. Germline CDR1 SGHTA, CDR2 FQGNSA. CDR3 amino acids: CASSRGGDYNEQFF. CDR3 sequence (DNA): TGTGCCAGCAGCAGGGGGGGAGACTACAATGAGCAGTTCTTC.

In this sample, this clonotype turned up a few times. The chain joins TRBV7-9 to TRBJ2-7, with TRBD1 identical over 9 bases. The CDR3 is 17 residues long. J lost 2 bases, V lost 5 bases, and 13 bases had no gene match. Germline CDR1 reads SEHNR; CDR2 reads FQNEAQ (reference sequence). The CDR3 coding sequence is TGTGCCAGCAGCCCGCATACGGACAGGGGAAGGGCCTACGAGCAGTACTTC. This translates into CASSPHTDRGRAYEQYF.

This clonotype appeared a few times. The chain is built from TRBV6-2 or TRBV6-3 and TRBJ2-5, with TRBD2 matching 8 bases. V lost 0 bases, J lost 0 bases, and 12 bases stayed unmatched. CDR3 length equals 19 residues. The germline CDR1 and CDR2 sequences are MNHEY and SVGEGT. The CDR3 protein is CASSYSRELADGYQETQYF. The CDR3 coding sequence is TGTGCCAGCAGTTACTCAAGGGAACTAGCGGACGGGTACCAAGAGACCCAGTACTTC.

Turning to this clonotype: This may stem from a read error, because a much larger clone lies one nucleotide away. The conserved phenylalanine or tryptophan normally closing the CDR3 is absent here, so this likely arose from a read error. The rearrangement uses TRBV15 and TRBJ2-7; D ambiguous. V lost 0 bases, J lost 7 bases, and 16 bases lay in between. This CDR3 has 15 residues. Germline lookup yields CDR1 LNHNV and CDR2 YYDKDF (reference sequence). In nucleotides, the CDR3 is TGTGCCACCAGCAGAGATCGTGGGCCCCTGAAAGAGCAGTACTCC. Translation gives CATSRDRGPLKEQYS.